These 28 T cell receptor beta chains were sequenced from one sample in a study of CD8 T cells in ankylosing spondylitis. Antigen specificity for these receptors is unknown. From the 5' RACE reads, TCRdb called clonotypes with MiXCR, one entry per CDR3 protein. This table holds about 500,000 distinct CDR3 sequences, about 5.2% found once. Study-level points and caveats: A TCR beta motif of about 8 highly homologous variants appeared characteristic of ankylosing spondylitis blood.

The sequenced sample consisted of blood, either unsorted or a sorted T cell fraction (not recorded which). The receptors come from a male donor with ankylosing spondylitis.

The V gene is TRBV3-1, the J gene TRBJ2-7; 8 positions match TRBD1. Germline values: CDR1 LGHDT, CDR2 YNNKEL (reference sequence). This CDR3 contains 16 residues. The ends lost 1 base at V and 3 bases at J; junction bases unmatched: 8. CDR3 DNA: TGTGCCAGCAGCCAAGTAGGAGGACAGGGAGGCTACGAGCAGTACTTC. It encodes CASSQVGGQGGYEQYF.

In its sample, this clonotype was seen many times. The chain carries TRBV5-1 and TRBJ1-4; the D gene is possibly TRBD1 (5 bases). V gave up 0 bases and J gave up 4 bases, with 7 bases separating them. The CDR3 is 14 residues long. Germline loops: CDR1 SGHRS, CDR2 YFSETQ. The CDR3 here is CASSLGQNNEKLFF. In nucleotides, the CDR3 is TGCGCCAGCAGCTTGGGACAGAATAATGAAAAACTGTTTTTT.

This clonotype was observed at least ten times. The chain carries TRBV5-6 and TRBJ2-7, with 8 nucleotides matching TRBD1. The V segment lost 5 bases and the J segment 5 bases; nucleotides outside the gene matches: 6. The CDR3 spans 13 residues. Germline assignment: CDR1 SGHDT and CDR2 YYEEEE. The CDR3 nucleotides read TGTGCCAGCAGTCACGACAGGGGTGACGAGCAGTACTTC. Amino acid sequence: CASSHDRGDEQYF.

This clonotype was recorded many times. The chain combines TRBV7-2 with TRBJ2-5; D gene uncertain. Trimming took 1 base from V and 0 from J, leaving 12 bases between them. The CDR3 loop spans 16 amino acids. Germline loops: CDR1 SGHTA, CDR2 FQGNSA. The CDR3 nucleotides are TGTGCCAGCAGCTTAGACAGCCCTCTTGACCAAGAGACCCAGTACTTC. Protein: CASSLDSPLDQETQYF.

This rearrangement joins TRBV6-5 to TRBJ2-7, with D possibly TRBD2 on 5 matching bases. The V end lost 0 bases, the J end lost 7 bases, and 16 bases lay between the germline ends. The CDR3 is 15 residues long. Per germline, CDR1 MNHEY and CDR2 SVGAGI. CDR3 sequence reads: CASSYSLARAGEQYF. The CDR3, as DNA: TGTGCCAGCAGTTACTCGTTAGCGCGCGCCGGGGAGCAGTACTTC.

This clonotype was seen repeatedly, ten times or more. This chain links TRBV20-1 with TRBJ2-3; D perhaps matches TRBD2 (5 bases). This CDR3 comprises 13 residues. The V end lost 4 bases, the J end lost 1 base, and 9 bases lay between the germline ends. Germline V CDR1 and CDR2: DFQATT, SNEGSKA (reference sequence). CDR3 DNA: TGCAGTGCTATTAGCGTAGGCACAGATACGCAGTATTTT. Amino acid sequence: CSAISVGTDTQYF.

This clonotype occurred many times. The rearrangement joins TRBV6-5 to TRBJ2-2; D gene unclear. The CDR3 consists of 17 residues. Trimming removed 2 bases at V and 3 bases at J, with 16 bases between. Germline-derived CDR1 and CDR2 are MNHEY and SVGAGI. The CDR3 loop reads CASSYTYGPSYTGELFF. Here the CDR3 DNA reads TGTGCCAGCAGTTACACCTATGGGCCCTCGTACACCGGGGAGCTGTTTTTT.

This clonotype was seen repeatedly, ten times or more. The chain's CDR3 is CASTEGQVAKEKLFF. CDR3 bases: TGTGCCAGCACCGAAGGACAGGTAGCGAAGGAAAAACTGTTTTTT. The chain carries TRBV28 and TRBJ1-4; 7 positions match TRBD1. With 7 bases clipped from V and 8 bases from J, the junction kept 13 bases outside the gene matches. CDR1 and CDR2 (germline): MDHEN, SYDVKM. CDR3 length equals 15 residues.

There are many counts of this clonotype. The CDR3 DNA sequence: TGTGCCAGCAGTTTCCAGGGTGGCACCGGGGAGCTGTTTTTT. Translation gives CASSFQGGTGELFF. This chain uses TRBV6-5 with TRBJ2-2; D possibly corresponds to TRBD1 (5 bases). This CDR3 region has 14 residues. Between the trimmed V and J ends, which lost 4 bases and 4 bases, there was a span of 10 bases. Per the germline V gene, CDR1 is MNHEY and CDR2 is SVGAGI.

The rearrangement joins TRBV7-9 to TRBJ2-7; D tentatively fits TRBD1 or TRBD2 (5 bases each). The V end lost 7 bases, the J end lost 2 bases, and 15 bases lay between the germline ends. Germline V CDR1 and CDR2: SEHNR, FQNEAQ (reference sequence). This CDR3 spans 14 amino acids. This CDR3 reads CASNEGPSAYEQYF. As DNA, the CDR3 is TGTGCCAGCAACGAGGGGCCCTCCGCCTACGAGCAGTACTTC.

Ten or more counts support this clonotype. The chain links TRBV27 to TRBJ1-2; TRBD1 matches at 7 bases. Germline V gives CDR1 MNHEY, CDR2 SMNVEV (reference sequence). V lost 3 bases and J lost 3; bases outside the gene matches: 4. The CDR3 has 14 amino acids. The CDR3 sequence is CASSFLDRDYGYTF. The DNA of the CDR3 is TGTGCCAGCAGTTTCCTCGACAGGGACTATGGCTACACCTTC.

In this sample, this clonotype turned up many times. The chain recombines TRBV28 with TRBJ1-1; possible D gene TRBD1, 5 bases. V lost 6 bases and J lost 3, with 14 bases in between. This CDR3 has 14 amino acids. CDR1 MDHEN and CDR2 SYDVKM come from the germline V gene. The CDR3 reads CASSSGTWDTEAFF. In nucleotides, the CDR3 is TGTGCCAGCAGCTCCGGGACCTGGGACACTGAAGCTTTCTTT.

This clonotype has a count of ten or more. The chain links TRBV4-2 to TRBJ2-7; 10 bases are a match to TRBD2. Losses at the gene ends were 3 bases for V and 0 bases for J; bases not matched to a gene: 5. Germline V gene data show CDR1 as LGHNA and CDR2 as YNFKEQ. This CDR3 contains 16 residues. The CDR3 region is CASSHSSGRGSYEQYF. In nucleotides, the CDR3 is TGTGCCAGCAGCCATTCCAGCGGGAGGGGCTCCTACGAGCAGTACTTC.

The CDR3, as DNA: TGTGCCAGCTCACCCTTGCGGGGGCGTTTAAGCTCCTACGAGCAGTACTTC. The encoded protein is CASSPLRGRLSSYEQYF. The chain is built from TRBV18 and TRBJ2-7; the D gene is possibly TRBD2 (7 bases). V gave up 3 bases and J gave up 0 bases, with 18 bases separating them. There are 17 residues in the CDR3. Germline CDR1 reads KGHSH; CDR2 reads LQKENI.

This rearrangement joins TRBV7-9 to TRBJ2-4, with D perhaps TRBD1 (6 bases). This CDR3 contains 14 residues. V lost 5 bases and J 0 bases, leaving 8 bases between the germline ends. Per the germline V gene, CDR1 is SEHNR and CDR2 is FQNEAQ (reference sequence). CDR3 DNA: TGTGCCAGCAGCCAACAGGGAGCCAAAAACATTCAGTACTTC. Translating it yields CASSQQGAKNIQYF.

This clonotype was picked up many times. The rearrangement joins TRBV29-1 to TRBJ2-7; D perhaps matches TRBD1 (5 bases). The CDR3 has 12 amino acids. CDR1 and CDR2 (germline): SQVTM, ANQGSEA. V was pared by 6 bases and J by 6 bases, with 15 bases between. CDR3 amino acids: CSVYYLGPEQYF. The CDR3 nucleotides are TGCAGCGTGTACTACTTGGGGCCCGAGCAGTACTTC.

This clonotype was detected a few times. V is TRBV24-1 and J is TRBJ2-6, with D possibly being TRBD2 (5 bases). V lost 5 bases to trimming and J lost 2 bases, with 6 bases between them. Germline CDR1 is KGHDR and CDR2 is SFDVKD. This CDR3 has 14 residues. Here the CDR3 reads CATSAGAGANVLTF. The DNA of the CDR3 is TGTGCCACCAGTGCCGGGGCTGGGGCCAACGTCCTGACTTTC.

This clonotype was detected many times. The J gene is TRBJ2-5, the V gene TRBV20-1; the D is unclear. The germline gives CDR1 DFQATT, CDR2 SNEGSKA (reference sequence). The CDR3 runs 13 residues. V was shortened by 3 bases and J by 1 base, with 9 bases between the two germline ends. The CDR3 DNA reads as TGCAGTGCTAGTGGGCTTCTCCAAGAGACCCAGTACTTC. It translates to CSASGLLQETQYF.

This clonotype was seen at least ten times. The junction differs from germline at one of its ends, possibly a read error. This chain connects TRBV7-7 to TRBJ2-7, with D perhaps being TRBD1 or TRBD2 (5 bases each). The CDR3 is made up of 14 amino acids. Germline V CDR1 and CDR2: SSHAT, FNYEAQ (reference sequence). CDR3 region: CASSLAPGSNEQYF. CDR3 sequence (DNA): TGTGCTAGCAGCTTAGCACCAGGGAGCAACGAGCAGTACTTC.

About this clonotype itself: No conserved phenylalanine or tryptophan is present at the end of the CDR3, so a read error is the likely explanation. CDR3 coding DNA: TGTGCCAGCAGCCTAGGGACAGGGGGCTTCGAGCAGTACCTC. Residues: CASSLGTGGFEQYL. V usage is TRBV7-2 and J usage is TRBJ2-7; 12 bases fit TRBD1. The CDR3 length is 14 residues. The V and J ends lost 5 bases and 6 bases, in that order; junction bases with no gene match: 5. Per the germline V gene, CDR1 is SGHTA and CDR2 is FQGNSA.

In this sample, this clonotype turned up a few times. This chain links TRBV5-1 with TRBJ2-3; possibly TRBD2 for D (6 bases). Trimming took off 4 bases at V and 5 bases at J, with 17 bases between the two ends. Germline V gene data show CDR1 as SGHRS and CDR2 as YFSETQ. CDR3 length: 15 amino acids. In nucleotides, the CDR3 is TGCGCCAGCAGCGCGAGCGGGCCCGGGAGAGATACGCAGTATTTT. As protein: CASSASGPGRDTQYF.

This clonotype has a count of ten or more. DNA for the CDR3: TGTGCCAGCAGCCTAGGACTAGTGGTCCCCGGGGAGCTGTTTTTT. Translating it yields CASSLGLVVPGELFF. The genes are TRBV12-3 or TRBV12-4 and TRBJ2-2, with 7 bases aligning to TRBD2. The CDR3 runs 15 residues. The J segment lost 6 bases and the V segment lost 6 bases, leaving 10 bases of the junction unmatched.

There are many counts of this clonotype. The chain is built from TRBV20-1 and TRBJ2-2; 7 bases align to TRBD1. CDR1 and CDR2 from the germline V gene are DFQATT and SNEGSKA (reference sequence). The CDR3 has 14 residues. The J segment lost 7 bases and the V segment lost 0 bases, leaving 5 bases of the junction unmatched. CDR3 sequence reads: CSAREPRGIGELFF. The CDR3 DNA follows: TGCAGTGCTAGAGAGCCCAGGGGGATCGGGGAGCTGTTTTTT.

This clonotype was detected ten times or more. The V gene is TRBV12-3 or TRBV12-4, the J gene TRBJ2-7; 9 nucleotides align to TRBD1. V trimming: 5 bases; J trimming: 4 bases; junction bases outside the gene matches: 9. The CDR3 is 15 amino acids. The CDR3 coding sequence is TGTGCCAGCAGTCCGGGGACAGGGAGTAAGTACGAGCAGTACTTC. This codes for CASSPGTGSKYEQYF.

This clonotype was detected ten times or more. The rearrangement uses TRBV12-3 or TRBV12-4 and TRBJ2-2, with 7 nucleotides matching TRBD1. V was pared by 7 bases and J by 0 bases, with 8 bases of the junction left unmatched. CDR3 size: 16 residues. The CDR3 sequence is CASNKMGQTNTGELFF. The DNA for the CDR3 is TGTGCCAGCAACAAGATGGGACAGACGAACACCGGGGAGCTGTTTTTT.

This clonotype was counted many times. This chain connects TRBV6-1 to TRBJ2-7; D is unresolved. V lost 7 bases, J lost 0 bases, and 10 bases lay in between. From germline, CDR1 is MNHNS and CDR2 SASEGT. This CDR3 comprises 13 residues. In DNA, the CDR3 is TGTGCCAGCAAGCCTGCAAACTCCTACGAGCAGTACTTC. This codes for CASKPANSYEQYF.

In its sample, this clonotype was seen a few times. The chain carries TRBV5-1 and TRBJ2-3; maybe TRBD1 (5 bases). With 4 bases removed from V and 0 bases from J, the gap between germline ends came to 12 bases. This CDR3 region has 15 residues. The germline V gene has CDR1 SGHRS and CDR2 YFSETQ. The chain's CDR3 is CASSAWTLSTDTQYF. CDR3 DNA: TGCGCCAGCAGCGCCTGGACACTTAGCACAGATACGCAGTATTTT.

In its sample, this clonotype was seen a few times. The V gene is TRBV5-5, the J gene TRBJ2-5; D unclear. This CDR3 contains 13 residues. Per the germline V gene, CDR1 is SGHKS and CDR2 is YYEKEE (reference sequence). V lost 2 bases and J 3 bases, leaving 8 bases between the germline ends. Here the CDR3 DNA reads TGTGCCAGCAGCTTCTTTCTAGAAGAGACCCAGTACTTC. This sequence encodes CASSFFLEETQYF.